This TCR beta chain is from a study of blood T cell repertoires in COVID-19. The germline CDR1 and CDR2 sequences are LGHNA and YNFKEQ. This CDR3 is 15 amino acids long. V lost 0 bases to trimming and J lost 0 bases, with 9 bases between them. The authors' processing: Reference gene primer amplification in the assay estimated nucleated cell counts. Sequencing used immunoSEQ multiplex PCR; TCRdb keeps in-frame clones, though not all of them. The V and J calls and the clone size are those of that table, but D and trimming were determined from the DNA. Of just over 250,000 clones listed, roughly 86% are singletons.

V is TRBV4-2 and J is TRBJ2-7; a weak D match, TRBD2 (5 bases). The TCR originated in a man between 40 and 49 years old who had recovered from COVID-19. Sample: peripheral blood. CDR3 region: CASSQDGVFSYEQYF. DNA of the CDR3: TGTGCCAGCAGCCAAGACGGGGTTTTCTCCTACGAGCAGTACTTC.